One sample yielded the 13 T cell receptor beta chains listed below, sequenced in a study of stem cell transplantation in POMP-related autoinflammatory disease. The table came from immunoSEQ multiplex PCR; TCRdb's copy has only in-frame clones and leaves some out. The table has approximately 65,000 clones, roughly 90% seen once. The sample was CD4+ T cells from PBMCs, taken after stem cell transplantation. Receptors were obtained from a human patient with POMP-related autoinflammation and immune dysregulation (PRAID). Part of the T cells may come from the graft donor.

The chain links TRBV6-2 or TRBV6-3 to TRBJ2-2; D may be TRBD1 (5 bases). Germline V gives CDR1 MNHEY, CDR2 SVGEGT. With 6 bases removed from V and 0 bases from J, the gap between germline ends came to 17 bases. This CDR3 has 17 amino acids. The CDR3 coding sequence is TGTGCCAGCAGCCCTAGTCGTTGGGGCGCGAACACCGGGGAGCTGTTTTTT. The encoded protein is CASSPSRWGANTGELFF.

The chain employs TRBV5-1 and TRBJ2-7, with no clear D. Per germline, CDR1 SGHRS and CDR2 YFSETQ. The CDR3 totals 13 residues. The V end lost 1 base, the J end lost 2 bases, and 7 bases lay between the germline ends. The CDR3 nucleotides read TGCGCCAGCAGCTTGCGGTGGCCCTACGAGCAGTACGTC. Residues: CASSLRWPYEQYV.

With respect to this clone: Other DNA sequences in the same sample also yield this CDR3. This chain connects TRBV28 to TRBJ2-7; D not certain. The CDR3 length is 11 residues. Germline-derived CDR1 and CDR2 are MDHEN and SYDVKM. Deletions cut 2 bases from V and 4 bases from J, with 3 bases between. The CDR3 nucleotides read TGTGCCAGCAGTTTAAGATACGAGCAGTACTTC. Its protein is CASSLRYEQYF.

The rearrangement links TRBV19 to TRBJ2-1; D uncertain. The V and J ends lost 3 bases and 9 bases respectively, with 12 bases between them. Germline V gene data show CDR1 as LNHDA and CDR2 as SQIVND (reference sequence). This CDR3 contains 13 residues. The CDR3 here is CASSIGRGIEQFF. In nucleotides, the CDR3 is TGTGCCAGTAGTATCGGTCGTGGGATTGAGCAGTTCTTC. Variable domain in full (rest from reference TRBV19 and TRBJ2-1): DGGITQSPKYLFRKEGQNVTLSCEQNLNHDAMYWYRQDPGQGLRLIYYSQIVNDFQKGDIAEGYSVSREKKESFPLTVTSAQKNPTAFYLCASSIGRGIEQFFGPGTRLTVL.

The J gene is TRBJ1-2, the V gene TRBV6-1; D is uncertain. CDR1 is MNHNS, CDR2 SASEGT, per germline. Trimming pared 0 bases from V and 5 bases from J, leaving 7 bases between. The CDR3 totals 13 residues. In nucleotides, the CDR3 is TGTGCCAGCAGTGAAGCGTTGGGGTATGGCTACACCTTC. Protein product: CASSEALGYGYTF.

For the CDR3, the DNA is TGTGCCAGCTCACCATGGGGGTCCGGGGAGCTGTTTTTT. Amino acid sequence: CASSPWGSGELFF. This chain uses TRBV18 with TRBJ2-2, with D possibly being TRBD1 or TRBD2 (5 bases each). In germline, CDR1 is KGHSH, CDR2 LQKENI. The CDR3 has 13 residues. V lost 2 bases and J 6 bases, leaving 7 bases between the germline ends.

The rearrangement links TRBV29-1 to TRBJ2-7, with 8 bases matching TRBD2. The CDR3 totals 13 residues. Germline-derived CDR1 and CDR2 are SQVTM and ANQGSEA. Trimming cost V 4 bases and J 9 bases; bases outside gene matches: 11. The CDR3 region has the DNA TGCAGCGTTGCTGTGGCGGGAGGATTTATGCAGTACTTC. It translates to CSVAVAGGFMQYF.

The rearrangement joins TRBV20-1 to TRBJ2-1, with TRBD1 matching 7 bases. The CDR3 is 16 residues long. V was clipped by 3 bases and J by 6 bases; unmatched bases: 14. CDR1 DFQATT and CDR2 SNEGSKA come from the germline V gene (reference sequence). The CDR3 region is CSASRGPASSINEQFF. The CDR3 DNA sequence: TGCAGTGCTAGTAGGGGGCCAGCTTCCTCAATCAATGAGCAGTTCTTC.

This chain joins TRBV19 and TRBJ2-5, with 8 nucleotides matching TRBD2. The CDR3 is made up of 14 amino acids. The ends lost 4 bases at V and 1 base at J; junction bases unmatched: 2. Germline V gene lookup returns CDR1 LNHDA and CDR2 SQIVND (reference sequence). CDR3 amino acids: CASSKTSAQETQYF. The CDR3 DNA reads as TGTGCCAGTAGTAAGACTAGCGCCCAAGAGACCCAGTACTTC.

The chain couples TRBV5-8 to TRBJ2-5, with D perhaps matching TRBD1 or TRBD2 (5 bases each). CDR1 is SGHTS and CDR2 is YDEGEE in the germline V gene. Between the trimmed V and J ends, which lost 8 bases and 5 bases, there was a span of 19 bases. This CDR3 region has 14 residues. The CDR3 here is CARARDPVGETQYF. CDR3 coding DNA: TGTGCCAGGGCCCGGGACCCGGTGGGGGAGACCCAGTACTTC.

The gene calls are TRBV28 and TRBJ1-5, with a tentative D call TRBD1 (5 bases). This CDR3 contains 15 residues. The V gene lost 4 bases and the J gene lost 6 bases, with 16 bases spanning the gap. Looked up from germline, CDR1 is MDHEN and CDR2 is SYDVKM. The CDR3 reads CASSWDAGGGQPQHF. In DNA, the CDR3 is TGTGCCAGCAGTTGGGACGCCGGGGGTGGTCAGCCCCAGCATTTT.

V and J are TRBV10-3 and TRBJ2-3, with TRBD1 matching 7 bases. The trim removed 5 bases at V and 0 bases at J, leaving 5 bases unmatched. Germline CDR1 ENHRY, CDR2 SYGVKD. This CDR3 has 15 amino acids. CDR3 in amino acids: CAISLDRTSTDTQYF. CDR3 DNA sequence: TGTGCCATCAGTTTGGACAGGACTAGCACAGATACGCAGTATTTT.

The chain has TRBV18 and TRBJ2-2; 7 bases are a match to TRBD2. Trimming took 2 bases from V and 3 from J; bases not matched to a gene: 6. The germline V gene has CDR1 KGHSH and CDR2 LQKENI. CDR3 length: 16 amino acids. The CDR3 spells CASSPFQRGDTGELFF. CDR3 nucleotides: TGTGCCAGCTCACCATTCCAGCGGGGAGACACCGGGGAGCTGTTTTTT.